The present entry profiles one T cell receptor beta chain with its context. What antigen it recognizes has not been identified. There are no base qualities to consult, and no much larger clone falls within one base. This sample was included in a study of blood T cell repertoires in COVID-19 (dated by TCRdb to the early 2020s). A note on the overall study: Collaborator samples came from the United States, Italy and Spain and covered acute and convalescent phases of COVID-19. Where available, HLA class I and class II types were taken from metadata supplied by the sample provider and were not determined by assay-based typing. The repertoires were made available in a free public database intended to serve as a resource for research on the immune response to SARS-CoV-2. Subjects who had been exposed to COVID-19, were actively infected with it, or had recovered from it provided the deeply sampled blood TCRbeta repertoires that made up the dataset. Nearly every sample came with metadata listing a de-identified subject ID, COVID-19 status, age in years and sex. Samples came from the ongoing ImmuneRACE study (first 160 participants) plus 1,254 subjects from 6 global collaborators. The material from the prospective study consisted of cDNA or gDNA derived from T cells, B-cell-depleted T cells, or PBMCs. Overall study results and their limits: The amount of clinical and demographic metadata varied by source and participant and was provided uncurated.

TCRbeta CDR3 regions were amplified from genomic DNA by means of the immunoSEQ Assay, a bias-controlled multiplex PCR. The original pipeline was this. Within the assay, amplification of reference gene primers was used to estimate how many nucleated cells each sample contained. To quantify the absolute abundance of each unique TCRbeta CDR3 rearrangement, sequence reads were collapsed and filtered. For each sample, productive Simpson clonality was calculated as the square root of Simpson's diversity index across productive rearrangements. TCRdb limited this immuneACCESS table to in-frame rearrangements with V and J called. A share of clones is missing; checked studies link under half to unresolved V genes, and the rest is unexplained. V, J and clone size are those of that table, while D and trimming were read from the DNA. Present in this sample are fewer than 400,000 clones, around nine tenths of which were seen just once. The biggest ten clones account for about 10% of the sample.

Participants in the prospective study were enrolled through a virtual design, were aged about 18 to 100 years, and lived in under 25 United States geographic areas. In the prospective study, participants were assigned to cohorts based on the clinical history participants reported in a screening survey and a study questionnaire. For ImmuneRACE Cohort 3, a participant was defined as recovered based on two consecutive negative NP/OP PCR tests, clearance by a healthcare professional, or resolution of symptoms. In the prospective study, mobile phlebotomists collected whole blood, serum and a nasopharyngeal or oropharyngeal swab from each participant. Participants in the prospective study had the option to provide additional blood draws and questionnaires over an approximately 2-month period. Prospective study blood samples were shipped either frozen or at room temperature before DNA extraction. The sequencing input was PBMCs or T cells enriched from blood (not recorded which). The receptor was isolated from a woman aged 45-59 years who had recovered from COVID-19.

The DNA sequence reads TGTGCCAGCAGCTTTTTTCGACAGGGATATGGCTACACCTTC. Translated, it reads CASSFFRQGYGYTF. The V gene is TRBV5-6 and the J gene is TRBJ1-2; the junction holds 7 bases that match TRBD1. Inclusive of the bounding cysteine and phenylalanine, the CDR3 is 14 residues long. Only CDR3 DNA remains: 42 bases, in frame from the first base. From V the trimming removes 2 bases and from J it removes 5 bases, while the gene matches leave 6 bases of the junction unaccounted for. CDR1 and CDR2, per the germline V gene, are SGHDT and YYEEEE.